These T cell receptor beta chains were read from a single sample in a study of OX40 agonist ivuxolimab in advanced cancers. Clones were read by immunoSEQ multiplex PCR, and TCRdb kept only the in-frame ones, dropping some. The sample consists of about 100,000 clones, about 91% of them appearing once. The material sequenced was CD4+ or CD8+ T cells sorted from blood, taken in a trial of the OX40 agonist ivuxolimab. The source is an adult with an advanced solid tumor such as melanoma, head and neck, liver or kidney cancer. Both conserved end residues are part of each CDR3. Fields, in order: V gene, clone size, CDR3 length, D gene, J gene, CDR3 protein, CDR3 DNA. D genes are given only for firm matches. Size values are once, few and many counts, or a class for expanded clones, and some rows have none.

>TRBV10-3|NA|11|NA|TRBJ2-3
CAISRVDTQYF
TGTGCCATCAGCAGGGTAGATACGCAGTATTTT
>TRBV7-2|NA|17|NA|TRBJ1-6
CASSLGPPGGGNSPLHF
TGTGCCAGCAGCTTAGGCCCTCCTGGGGGGGGGAATTCACCCCTCCACTTT
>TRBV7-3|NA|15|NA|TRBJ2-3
CASSLDGRGTDTQYF
TGTGCCAGCAGCTTAGACGGAAGAGGCACAGATACGCAGTATTTT
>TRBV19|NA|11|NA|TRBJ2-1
CASSIGLEQFF
TGTGCCAGTAGTATAGGATTAGAGCAGTTCTTC
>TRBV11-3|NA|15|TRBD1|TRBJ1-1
CASSLETGFDTEAFF
TGTGCCAGCAGCTTAGAGACAGGGTTCGACACTGAAGCTTTCTTT
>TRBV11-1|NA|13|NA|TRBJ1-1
CASSWDGNTEAFF
TGTGCCAGCAGCTGGGACGGGAACACTGAAGCTTTCTTT
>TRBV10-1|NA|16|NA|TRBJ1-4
CASSESKGRGAEKLFF
TGCGCCAGCAGTGAGTCGAAAGGCCGGGGGGCAGAAAAACTGTTTTTT
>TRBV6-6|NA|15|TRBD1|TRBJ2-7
CASSYSGTGTYEQYF
TGTGCCAGCAGTTACTCCGGGACAGGAACCTACGAGCAGTACTTC
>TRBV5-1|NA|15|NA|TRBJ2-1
CASSLRTGTYNEQFF
TGCGCCAGCAGCTTGAGGACGGGAACCTACAATGAGCAGTTCTTC
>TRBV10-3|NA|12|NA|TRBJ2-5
CAISDLGETQYF
TGTGCCATCAGTGACCTGGGGGAGACCCAGTACTTC
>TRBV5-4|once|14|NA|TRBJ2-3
CASSGGMTSDTQYF
TGTGCCAGCAGCGGGGGTATGACCTCAGATACGCAGTATTTT
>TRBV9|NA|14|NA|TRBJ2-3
CASSLRPRGDTQYF
TGTGCCAGCAGCCTACGTCCGCGGGGAGATACGCAGTATTTT
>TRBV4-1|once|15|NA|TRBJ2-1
CASSQTYNPYNEQFF
TGCGCCAGCAGCCAGACCTACAATCCCTACAATGAGCAGTTCTTC
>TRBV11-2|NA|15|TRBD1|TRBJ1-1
CASSTSDRVNTEAFF
TGTGCCAGCAGCACTTCGGACAGGGTGAACACTGAAGCTTTCTTT
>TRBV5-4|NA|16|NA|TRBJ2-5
CASSYDKGQGIETQYF
TGTGCCAGCAGCTACGACAAGGGCCAAGGGATAGAGACCCAGTACTTC
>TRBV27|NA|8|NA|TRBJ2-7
CARLEQYF
TGTGCCAGACTCGAGCAGTACTTC
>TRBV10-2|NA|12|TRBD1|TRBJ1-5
CASSHQGADQHF
TGCGCCAGCTCGCACCAGGGGGCAGACCAGCATTTT